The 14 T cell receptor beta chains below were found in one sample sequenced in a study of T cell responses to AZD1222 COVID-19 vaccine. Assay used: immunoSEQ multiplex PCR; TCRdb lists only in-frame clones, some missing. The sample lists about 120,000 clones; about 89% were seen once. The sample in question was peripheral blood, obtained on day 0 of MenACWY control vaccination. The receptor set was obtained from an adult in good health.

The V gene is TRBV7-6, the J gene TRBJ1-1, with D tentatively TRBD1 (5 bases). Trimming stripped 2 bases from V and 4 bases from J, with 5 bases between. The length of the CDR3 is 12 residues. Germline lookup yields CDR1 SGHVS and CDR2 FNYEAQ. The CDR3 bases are TGTGCCAGCAGCTTAAGGGGCACTGAAGCTTTCTTT. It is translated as CASSLRGTEAFF.

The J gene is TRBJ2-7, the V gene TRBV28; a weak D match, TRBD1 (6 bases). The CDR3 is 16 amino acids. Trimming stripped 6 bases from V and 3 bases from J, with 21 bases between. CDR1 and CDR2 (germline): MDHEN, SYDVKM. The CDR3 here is CASRVGGQPNHYEQYF. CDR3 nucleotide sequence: TGTGCCAGCAGGGTAGGGGGACAACCAAACCACTACGAGCAGTACTTC.

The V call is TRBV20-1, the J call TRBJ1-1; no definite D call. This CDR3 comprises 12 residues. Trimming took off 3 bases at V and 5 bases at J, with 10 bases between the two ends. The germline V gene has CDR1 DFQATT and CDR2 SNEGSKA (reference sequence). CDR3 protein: CSASSRQTEAFF. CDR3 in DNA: TGCAGTGCTAGTTCTCGTCAGACTGAAGCTTTCTTT.

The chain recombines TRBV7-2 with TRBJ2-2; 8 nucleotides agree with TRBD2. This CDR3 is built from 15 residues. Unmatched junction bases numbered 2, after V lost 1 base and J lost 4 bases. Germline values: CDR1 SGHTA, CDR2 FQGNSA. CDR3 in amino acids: CASSLGREGTGELFF. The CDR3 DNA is TGTGCCAGCAGCTTAGGTCGGGAGGGCACCGGGGAGCTGTTTTTT.

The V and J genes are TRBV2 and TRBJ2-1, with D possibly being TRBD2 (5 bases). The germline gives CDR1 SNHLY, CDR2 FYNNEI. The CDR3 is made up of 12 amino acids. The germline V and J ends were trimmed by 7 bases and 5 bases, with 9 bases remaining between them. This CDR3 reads CASNLRDNEQFF. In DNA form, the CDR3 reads TGTGCCAGCAACCTGAGGGACAATGAGCAGTTCTTC.

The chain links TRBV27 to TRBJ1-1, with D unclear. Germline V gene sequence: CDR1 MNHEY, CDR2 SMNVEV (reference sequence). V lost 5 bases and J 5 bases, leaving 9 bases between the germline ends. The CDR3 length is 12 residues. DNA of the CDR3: TGTGCCAGCAGTAAAGGAGGGACTGAAGCTTTCTTT. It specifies CASSKGGTEAFF.

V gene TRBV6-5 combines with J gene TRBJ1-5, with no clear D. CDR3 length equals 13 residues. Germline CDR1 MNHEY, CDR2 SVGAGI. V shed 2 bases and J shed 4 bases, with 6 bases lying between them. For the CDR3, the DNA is TGTGCCAGCAGTTACGCCCGGAATCAGCCCCAGCATTTT. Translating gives CASSYARNQPQHF.

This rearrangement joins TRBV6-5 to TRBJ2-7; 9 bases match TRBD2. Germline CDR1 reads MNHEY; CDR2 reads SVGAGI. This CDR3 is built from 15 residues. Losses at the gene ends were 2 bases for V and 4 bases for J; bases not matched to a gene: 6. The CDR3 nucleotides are TGTGCCAGCAGTTACGCGGGAGGGCCGACATACGAGCAGTACTTC. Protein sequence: CASSYAGGPTYEQYF.

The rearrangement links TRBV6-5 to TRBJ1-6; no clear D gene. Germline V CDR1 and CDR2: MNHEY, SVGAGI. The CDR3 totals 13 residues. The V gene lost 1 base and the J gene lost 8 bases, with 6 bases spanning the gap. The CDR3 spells CASSYLAHSPLHF. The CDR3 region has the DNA TGTGCCAGCAGTTACTTGGCCCATTCACCCCTCCACTTT.

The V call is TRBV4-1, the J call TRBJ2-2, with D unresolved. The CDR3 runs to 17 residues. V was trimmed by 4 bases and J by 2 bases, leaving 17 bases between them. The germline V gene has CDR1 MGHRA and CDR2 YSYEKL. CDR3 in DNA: TGCGCCAGCAGCCCTCTCGACCTAGGATTCAACACCGGGGAGCTGTTTTTT. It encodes CASSPLDLGFNTGELFF.

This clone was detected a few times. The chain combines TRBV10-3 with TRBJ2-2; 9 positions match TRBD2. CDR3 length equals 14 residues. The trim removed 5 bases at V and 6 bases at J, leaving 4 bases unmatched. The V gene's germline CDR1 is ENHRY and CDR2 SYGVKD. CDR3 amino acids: CAISTSGFSGELFF. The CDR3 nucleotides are TGTGCCATCAGTACTAGCGGGTTTTCCGGGGAGCTGTTTTTT.

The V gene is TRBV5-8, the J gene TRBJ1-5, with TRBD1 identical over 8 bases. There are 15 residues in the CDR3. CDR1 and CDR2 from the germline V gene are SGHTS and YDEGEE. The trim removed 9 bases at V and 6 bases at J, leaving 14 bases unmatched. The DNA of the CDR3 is TGTGCCACCGCCGACAGGGGCGCTTTCGGTCAGCCCCAGCATTTT. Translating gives CATADRGAFGQPQHF.

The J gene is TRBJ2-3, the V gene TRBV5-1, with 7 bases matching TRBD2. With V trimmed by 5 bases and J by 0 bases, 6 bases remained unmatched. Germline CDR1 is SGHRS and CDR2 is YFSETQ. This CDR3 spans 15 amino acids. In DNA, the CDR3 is TGCGCCAGCAGTAGAAGCGGGACTAGCACAGATACGCAGTATTTT. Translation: CASSRSGTSTDTQYF.

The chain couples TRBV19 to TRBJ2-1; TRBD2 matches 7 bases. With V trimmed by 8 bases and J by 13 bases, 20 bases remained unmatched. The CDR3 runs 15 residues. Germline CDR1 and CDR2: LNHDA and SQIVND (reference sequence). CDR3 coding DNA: TGTGCCAGTTCCCAGGTGGTAGCGGGTGGTCTCGAACAGTTCTTC. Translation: CASSQVVAGGLEQFF.